This entry is about one T cell receptor (beta chain). The source of the sample is a study of OX40 agonist ivuxolimab in advanced cancers. The V gene lost 0 bases and the J gene lost 7 bases, with 13 bases spanning the gap. The CDR3 sequence is 15 residues long. Per germline, CDR1 KGHSH and CDR2 LQKENI. Libraries were prepared by immunoSEQ multiplex PCR; TCRdb keeps only in-frame clonotypes and omits some of them. Seen here are about 70,000 clones, roughly 78% observed once, and the top ten hold about 5.4%. The rearrangement joins TRBV18 to TRBJ2-1, with unresolved D. Sequenced here: CD4+ or CD8+ T cells sorted from blood, sampled in a trial of the OX40 agonist ivuxolimab. This receptor was obtained from an adult with an advanced solid tumor such as melanoma, head and neck, liver or kidney cancer. CDR3 loop: CASSPPVRAGNEQFF. The DNA of the CDR3 is TGTGCCAGCTCACCACCGGTTAGGGCTGGGAATGAGCAGTTCTTC. Filled out from reference TRBV18 and TRBJ2-1, the complete variable domain reads NAGVMQNPRHLVRRRGQEARLRCSPMKGHSHVYWYRQLPEEGLKFMVYLQKENIIDESGMPKERFSAEFPKEGPSILRIQQVVRGDSAAYFCASSPPVRAGNEQFFGPGTRLTVL.